The text below deals with one T cell receptor (beta chain). The antigen it binds to is not known. No much larger clone is present one base from it, and per-base qualities are unavailable. Each collaborating institution followed its own protocols to collect whole blood in K2EDTA tubes. For TCRbeta analysis, collaborator samples were shipped as frozen whole blood, as isolated PBMCs, or as DNA extracted from either sample type. TCRbeta CDR3 regions were amplified from genomic DNA by means of the immunoSEQ Assay, a bias-controlled multiplex PCR. The published analysis was carried out like this. Within the assay, amplification of reference gene primers was used to estimate how many nucleated cells each sample contained. To quantify the absolute abundance of each unique TCRbeta CDR3 rearrangement, sequence reads were collapsed and filtered. For each sample, productive Simpson clonality was calculated by taking the square root of Simpson's diversity index across productive rearrangements. This immuneACCESS table, as held by TCRdb, lists in-frame sequences with V and J called but not all clones. Of the missing ones, under half trace to an unresolved V gene in checked studies; the others have no known cause. The DNA was the basis for D and trimming; V, J and clone size are from that table. The sample table shows a few hundred thousand clones, and approximately 90% are seen once. The ten largest clones add up to around 2.1% of the sample.

The data belong to a study of blood T cell repertoires in COVID-19 (dated by TCRdb to the early 2020s). Study-wide context: Samples covering the acute and convalescent phases of COVID-19 were provided by collaborators in the United States, Italy and Spain. The sample metadata nearly always contained a de-identified subject ID, COVID-19 status, age in years and sex. Subjects who had been exposed to COVID-19, were actively infected with it, or had recovered from it provided the deeply sampled blood TCRbeta repertoires that made up the dataset. Where available, HLA class I and class II types were taken from metadata supplied by the sample provider and were not determined by assay-based typing. The repertoires were made available in a free public database intended to serve as a resource for research on the immune response to SARS-CoV-2. The samples were drawn from two sources: the first 160 participants of the ongoing ImmuneRACE study, and fewer than 1,500 subjects contributed by 6 global collaborators. The material from the prospective study consisted of cDNA or gDNA derived from T cells, B-cell-depleted T cells, or PBMCs.

What the study reported, not specific to this receptor: The amount of clinical and demographic metadata varied by source and participant and was provided uncurated.

Sample: peripheral blood. This TCR was recovered from a man aged 18 to 29 with active or convalescent COVID-19.

Here is the DNA: TGTGCCAGCAGTATAGGACAGGGGGTTATCTACGAGCAGTACTTC. It codes for CASSIGQGVIYEQYF. This chain is built from TRBV6-2 or TRBV6-3 and TRBJ2-7; TRBD1 lines up with 10 middle nucleotides. CDR1 MNHEY and CDR2 SVGEGT are derived from the germline V gene. Trimming leaves V shorter by 5 bases and J shorter by 3 bases, with the junction holding 7 bases beyond the gene matches. Taken from cysteine to phenylalanine, the CDR3 has 15 residues. Only the CDR3 portion is preserved as DNA: 45 bases, with reading frame beginning at the first base.